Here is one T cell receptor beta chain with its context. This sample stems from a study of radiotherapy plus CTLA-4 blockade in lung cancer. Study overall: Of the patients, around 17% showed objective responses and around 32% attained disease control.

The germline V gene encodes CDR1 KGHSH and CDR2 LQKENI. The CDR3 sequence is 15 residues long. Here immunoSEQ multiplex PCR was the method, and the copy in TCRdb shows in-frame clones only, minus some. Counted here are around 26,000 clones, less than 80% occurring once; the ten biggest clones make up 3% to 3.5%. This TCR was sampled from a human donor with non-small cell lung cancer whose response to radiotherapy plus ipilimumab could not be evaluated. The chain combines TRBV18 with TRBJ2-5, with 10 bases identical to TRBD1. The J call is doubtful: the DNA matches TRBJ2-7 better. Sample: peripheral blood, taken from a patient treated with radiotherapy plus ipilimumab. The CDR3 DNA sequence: TGTGCCAGCTCACCGGGACAGGGGAGCTCCTACGAGCAGTACTTC. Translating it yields CASSPGQGSSYEQYF.